This T cell receptor beta chain originates from a study of a mutant IDH1 vaccine in newly diagnosed glioma. Study-level information: Treated patients showed a male proportion of around 60%, a female proportion of about 40%, and a mean age of around 40 years. Former treatment meant radiotherapy, temozolomide, or both; the majority had gotten both. General study findings and limits: Immune responses induced by the vaccine were seen in about 93% of patients, spanning multiple MHC alleles.

Method: immunoSEQ multiplex PCR; TCRdb's copy keeps in-frame clones and lacks some. The table has roughly 86,000 clones, around four fifths seen once. A word on this clone: Antigen: not known.

In germline, CDR1 is SGHKS, CDR2 YYEKEE (reference sequence). The V end was cut by 4 bases, the J end by 5 bases, with 10 bases between. This CDR3 spans 13 amino acids. The sample's time point: baseline, week 1 (first vaccination visit). Sample treatment: pre-vaccination baseline after standard-of-care therapy. The receptor was derived from a man aged 35-49 years with glioma. The rearrangement uses TRBV5-5 and TRBJ2-1, with D uncertain. The specimen comprised PBMCs, sampled from a glioma patient treated with radiotherapy, temozolomide or both. The CDR3 loop reads CASSPGLDNEQFF. The DNA of the CDR3 is TGTGCCAGCAGCCCCGGATTAGACAATGAGCAGTTCTTC.